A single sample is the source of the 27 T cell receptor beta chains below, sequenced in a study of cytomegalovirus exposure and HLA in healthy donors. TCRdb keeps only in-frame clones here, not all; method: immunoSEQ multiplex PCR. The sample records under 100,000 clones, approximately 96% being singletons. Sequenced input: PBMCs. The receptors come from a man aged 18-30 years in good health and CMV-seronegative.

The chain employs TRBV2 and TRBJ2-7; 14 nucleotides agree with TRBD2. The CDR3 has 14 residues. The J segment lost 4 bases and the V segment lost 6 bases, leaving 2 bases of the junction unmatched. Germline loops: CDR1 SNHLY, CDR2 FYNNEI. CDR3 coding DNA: TGTGCCAGCAGGGGACTAGCGGGAGCTTACGAGCAGTACTTC. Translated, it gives CASRGLAGAYEQYF.

The CDR3 is CASSIPGAYEQYF. The CDR3 nucleotides are TGTGCCAGTAGTATTCCGGGAGCCTACGAGCAGTACTTC. The J gene is TRBJ2-7, the V gene TRBV19; possible D gene TRBD2, 6 bases. CDR3 length: 13 residues. Per germline, CDR1 LNHDA and CDR2 SQIVND (reference sequence). Trimming removed 3 bases from V and 2 bases from J, with 8 bases in between.

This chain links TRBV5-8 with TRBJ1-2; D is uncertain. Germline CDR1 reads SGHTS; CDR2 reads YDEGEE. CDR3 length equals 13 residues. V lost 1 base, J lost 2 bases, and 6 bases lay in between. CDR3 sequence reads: CASSLSRNYGYTF. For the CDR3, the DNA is TGTGCCAGCAGCTTGAGCCGAAACTATGGCTACACCTTC. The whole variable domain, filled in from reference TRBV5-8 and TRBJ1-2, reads EAGVTQSPTHLIKTRGQQATLRCSPISGHTSVYWYQQALGLGLQFLLWYDEGEERNRGNFPPRFSGRQFPNYSSELNVNALELEDSALYLCASSLSRNYGYTFGSGTRLTVV.

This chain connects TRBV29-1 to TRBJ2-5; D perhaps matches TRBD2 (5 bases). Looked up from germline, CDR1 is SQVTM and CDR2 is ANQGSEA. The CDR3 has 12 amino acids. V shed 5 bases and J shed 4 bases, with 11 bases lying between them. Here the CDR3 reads CSVPSGTETQYF. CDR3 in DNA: TGCAGCGTTCCCTCGGGAACAGAGACCCAGTACTTC.

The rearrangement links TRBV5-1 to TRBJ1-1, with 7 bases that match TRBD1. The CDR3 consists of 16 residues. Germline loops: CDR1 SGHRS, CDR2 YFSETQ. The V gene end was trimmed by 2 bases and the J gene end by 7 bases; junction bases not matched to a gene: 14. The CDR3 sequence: CASSFAPGQPGLEAFF. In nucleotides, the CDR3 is TGCGCCAGCAGCTTTGCGCCGGGACAGCCGGGCCTTGAAGCTTTCTTT.

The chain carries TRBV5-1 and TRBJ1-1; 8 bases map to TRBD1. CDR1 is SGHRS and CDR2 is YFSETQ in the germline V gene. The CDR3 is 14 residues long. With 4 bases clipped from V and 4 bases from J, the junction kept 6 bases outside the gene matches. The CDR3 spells CASSLDRVSTEAFF. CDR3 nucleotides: TGCGCCAGCAGCCTGGACAGGGTAAGCACTGAAGCTTTCTTT.

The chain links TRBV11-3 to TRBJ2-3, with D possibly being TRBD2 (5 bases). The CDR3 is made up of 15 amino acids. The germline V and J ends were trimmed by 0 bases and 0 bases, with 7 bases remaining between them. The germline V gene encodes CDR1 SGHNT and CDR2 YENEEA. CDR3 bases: TGTGCCAGCAGCTTAGACTCGGGAAGCACAGATACGCAGTATTTT. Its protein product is CASSLDSGSTDTQYF. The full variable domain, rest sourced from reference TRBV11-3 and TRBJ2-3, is EAGVVQSPRYKIIEKKQPVAFWCNPISGHNTLYWYLQNLGQGPELLIRYENEEAVDDSQLPKDRFSAERLKGVDSTLKIQPAELGDSAVYLCASSLDSGSTDTQYFGPGTRLTVL.

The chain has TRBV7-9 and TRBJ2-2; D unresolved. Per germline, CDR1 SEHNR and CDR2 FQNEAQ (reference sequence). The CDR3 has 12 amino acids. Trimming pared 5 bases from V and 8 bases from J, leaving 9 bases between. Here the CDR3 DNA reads TGTGCCAGCAGCCTCAGTTTGGGGGAGCTGTTTTTT. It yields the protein CASSLSLGELFF.

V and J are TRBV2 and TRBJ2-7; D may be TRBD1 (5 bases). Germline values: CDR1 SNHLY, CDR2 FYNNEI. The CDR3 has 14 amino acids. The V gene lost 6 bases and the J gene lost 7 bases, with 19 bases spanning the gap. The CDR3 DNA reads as TGTGCCAGCAGCGTCGGCAGGGCGATGTGGGAGCAGTACTTC. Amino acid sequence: CASSVGRAMWEQYF.

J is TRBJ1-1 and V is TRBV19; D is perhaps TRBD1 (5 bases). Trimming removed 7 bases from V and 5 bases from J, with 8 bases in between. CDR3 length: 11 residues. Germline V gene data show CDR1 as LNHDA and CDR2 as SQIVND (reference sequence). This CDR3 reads CASNQGTEAFF. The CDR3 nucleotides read TGTGCCAGTAACCAGGGTACTGAAGCTTTCTTT.

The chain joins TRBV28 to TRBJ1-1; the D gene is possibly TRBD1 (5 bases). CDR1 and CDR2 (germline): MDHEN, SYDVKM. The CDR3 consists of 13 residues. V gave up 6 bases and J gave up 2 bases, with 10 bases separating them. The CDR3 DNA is TGTGCCAGCAGCTTTGACAGTAACACTGAAGCTTTCTTT. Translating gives CASSFDSNTEAFF.

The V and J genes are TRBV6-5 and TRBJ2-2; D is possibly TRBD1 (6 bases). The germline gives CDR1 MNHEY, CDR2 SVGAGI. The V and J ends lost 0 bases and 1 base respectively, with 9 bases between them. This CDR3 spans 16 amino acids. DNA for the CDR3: TGTGCCAGCAGTTACTCGGCACAGGGGAACACCGGGGAGCTGTTTTTT. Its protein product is CASSYSAQGNTGELFF.

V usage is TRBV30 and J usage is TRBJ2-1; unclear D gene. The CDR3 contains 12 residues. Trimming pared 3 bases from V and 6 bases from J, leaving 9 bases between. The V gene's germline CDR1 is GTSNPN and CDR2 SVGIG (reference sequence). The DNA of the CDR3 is TGTGCCTGGAGCTTGCGCGGCAATGAGCAGTTCTTC. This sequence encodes CAWSLRGNEQFF. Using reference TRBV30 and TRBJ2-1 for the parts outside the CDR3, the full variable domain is SQTIHQWPATLVQPVGSPLSLECTVEGTSNPNLYWYRQAAGRGLQLLFYSVGIGQISSEVPQNLSASRPQDRQFILSSKKLLLSDSGFYLCAWSLRGNEQFFGPGTRLTVL.

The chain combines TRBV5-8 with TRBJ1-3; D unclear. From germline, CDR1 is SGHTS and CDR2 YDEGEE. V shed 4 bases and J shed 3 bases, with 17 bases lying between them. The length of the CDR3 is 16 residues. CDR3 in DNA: TGTGCCAGCAGCCCAGCCGGGTGGGTGTTTGGAAACACCATATATTTT. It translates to CASSPAGWVFGNTIYF. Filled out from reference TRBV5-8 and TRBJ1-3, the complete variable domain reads EAGVTQSPTHLIKTRGQQATLRCSPISGHTSVYWYQQALGLGLQFLLWYDEGEERNRGNFPPRFSGRQFPNYSSELNVNALELEDSALYLCASSPAGWVFGNTIYFGEGSWLTVV.

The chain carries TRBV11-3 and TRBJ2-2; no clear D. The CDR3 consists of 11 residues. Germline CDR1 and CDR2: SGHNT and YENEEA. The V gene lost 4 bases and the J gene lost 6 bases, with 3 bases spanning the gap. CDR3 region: CASSSAGELFF. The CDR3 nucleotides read TGTGCCAGCAGCTCCGCCGGGGAGCTGTTTTTT.

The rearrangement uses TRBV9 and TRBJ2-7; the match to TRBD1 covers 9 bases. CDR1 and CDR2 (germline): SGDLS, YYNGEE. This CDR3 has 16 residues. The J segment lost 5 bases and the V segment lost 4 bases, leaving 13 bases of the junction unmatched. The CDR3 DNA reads TGTGCCAGCAGCCCTGGAGGGGGACAGGGCGACGACGAGCAGTACTTC. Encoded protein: CASSPGGGQGDDEQYF.

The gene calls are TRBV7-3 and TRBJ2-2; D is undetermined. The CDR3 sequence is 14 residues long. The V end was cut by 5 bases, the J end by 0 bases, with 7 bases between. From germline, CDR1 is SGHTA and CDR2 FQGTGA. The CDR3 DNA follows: TGTGCCAGCAGCCCAACAGCGAACACCGGGGAGCTGTTTTTT. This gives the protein CASSPTANTGELFF.

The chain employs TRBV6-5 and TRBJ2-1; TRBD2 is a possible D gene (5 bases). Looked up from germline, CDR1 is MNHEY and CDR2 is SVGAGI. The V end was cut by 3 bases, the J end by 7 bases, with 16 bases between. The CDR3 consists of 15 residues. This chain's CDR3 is CASSYTRVGNNEQFF. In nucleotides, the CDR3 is TGTGCCAGCAGTTATACGAGGGTGGGTAATAATGAGCAGTTCTTC.

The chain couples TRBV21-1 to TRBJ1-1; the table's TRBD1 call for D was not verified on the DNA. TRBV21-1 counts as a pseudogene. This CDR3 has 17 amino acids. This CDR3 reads CASSKEEGTGGRTEAFF. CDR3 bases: TGTGCCAGCAGCAAAGAGGAGGGGACAGGGGGCCGCACTGAAGCTTTCTTT.

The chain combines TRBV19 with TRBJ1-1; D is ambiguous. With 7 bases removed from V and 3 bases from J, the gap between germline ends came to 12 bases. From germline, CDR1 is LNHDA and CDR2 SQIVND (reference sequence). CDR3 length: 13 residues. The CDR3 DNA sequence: TGTGCCAGTACCGTGACCCGGGACACTGAAGCTTTCTTT. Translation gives CASTVTRDTEAFF.

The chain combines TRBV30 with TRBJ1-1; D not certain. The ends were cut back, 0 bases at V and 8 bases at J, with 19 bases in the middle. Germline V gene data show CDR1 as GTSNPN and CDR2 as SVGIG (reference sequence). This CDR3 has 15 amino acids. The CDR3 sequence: CAWSVRAAVRREAFF. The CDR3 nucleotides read TGTGCCTGGAGTGTACGTGCGGCAGTTCGAAGAGAAGCTTTCTTT.

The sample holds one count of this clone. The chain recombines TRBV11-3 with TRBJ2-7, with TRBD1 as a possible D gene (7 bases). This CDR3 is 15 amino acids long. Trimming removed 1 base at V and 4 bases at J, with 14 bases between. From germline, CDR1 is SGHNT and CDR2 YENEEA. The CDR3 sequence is CASSLGRGVPYEQYV. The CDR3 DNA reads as TGTGCCAGCAGCTTAGGCAGGGGGGTTCCTTACGAGCAGTACGTC.

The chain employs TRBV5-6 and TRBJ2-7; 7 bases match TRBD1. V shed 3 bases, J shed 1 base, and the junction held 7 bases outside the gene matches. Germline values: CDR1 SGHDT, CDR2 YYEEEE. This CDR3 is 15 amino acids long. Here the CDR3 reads CASSYLLTGSYEQYV. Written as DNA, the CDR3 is TGTGCCAGCAGCTACCTCCTGACAGGGTCCTACGAGCAGTACGTC.

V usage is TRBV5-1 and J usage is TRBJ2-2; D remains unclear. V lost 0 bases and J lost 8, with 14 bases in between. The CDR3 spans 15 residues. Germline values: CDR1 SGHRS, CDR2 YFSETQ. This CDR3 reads CASSLVTSTGGELFF. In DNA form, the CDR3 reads TGCGCCAGCAGCTTGGTAACTTCCACCGGTGGGGAGCTGTTTTTT.

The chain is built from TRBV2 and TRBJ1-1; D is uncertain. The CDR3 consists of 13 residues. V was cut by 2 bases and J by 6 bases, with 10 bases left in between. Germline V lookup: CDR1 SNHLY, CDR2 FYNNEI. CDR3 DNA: TGTGCCAGCAGTGAATTGGGCCTCTCTGAAGCTTTCTTT. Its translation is CASSELGLSEAFF. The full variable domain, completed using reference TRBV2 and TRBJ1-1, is EPEVTQTPSHQVTQMGQEVILRCVPISNHLYFYWYRQILGQKVEFLVSFYNNEISEKSEIFDDQFSVERPDGSNFTLKIRSTKLEDSAMYFCASSELGLSEAFFGQGTRLTVV.

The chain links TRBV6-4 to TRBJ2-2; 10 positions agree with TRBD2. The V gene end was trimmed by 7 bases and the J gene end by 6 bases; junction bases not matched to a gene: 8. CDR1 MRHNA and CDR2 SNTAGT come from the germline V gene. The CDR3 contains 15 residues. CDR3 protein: CASTFSSGSPGELFF. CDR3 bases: TGTGCCAGCACTTTCTCTAGCGGGAGCCCCGGGGAGCTGTTTTTT.

In nucleotides, the CDR3 is TGCGCCAGCAGCTCCGGGACAGAATGGGCTGAAGCTTTCTTT. It yields the protein CASSSGTEWAEAFF. The chain is built from TRBV5-1 and TRBJ1-1; 7 nucleotides line up with TRBD1. The CDR3 length is 14 residues. The ends lost 3 bases at V and 6 bases at J; junction bases unmatched: 8. CDR1 is SGHRS and CDR2 is YFSETQ in the germline V gene. The variable domain in full, completed from reference TRBV5-1 and TRBJ1-1, reads KAGVTQTPRYLIKTRGQQVTLSCSPISGHRSVSWYQQTPGQGLQFLFEYFSETQRNKGNFPGRFSGRQFSNSRSEMNVSTLELGDSALYLCASSSGTEWAEAFFGQGTRLTVV.